This TCR beta chain was sequenced in a study of CD8+ T cells in alopecia areata. Study observations and caveats: Normal scalp showed lower clonality than lesional scalp, especially alopecia totalis/universalis. Normal skin's resident alphabeta T cells are also sequenced in scalp samples. Treatment with tofacitinib significantly lowered scalp clonality and reduced expanded CD8+ clones among the top 100.

Once RNA had been extracted, it was reverse transcribed into cDNA to act as the sequencing template. The protocol was immunoSEQ multiplex PCR, while the TCRdb copy is restricted to in-frame clones and leaves out a portion. The sample lists 80,000 or so clones, around 66% occurring once. As for this clone: No antigen is known for it.

The trim removed 5 bases at V and 4 bases at J, leaving 7 bases unmatched. This CDR3 comprises 17 residues. CDR1 LGHNA and CDR2 YSLEER come from the germline V gene. As for treatment: oral pan-JAK inhibitor, 5-10 mg twice daily. Sorting of PBMCs yielded the CD4+ and CD8+ T cells. The sample in question was CD8+ T cells sorted from blood, obtained at week 24, from a patient treated with tofacitinib. This sequence was found in a human donor with alopecia areata. The rearrangement links TRBV4-3 to TRBJ2-1; 14 bases align to TRBD2. The CDR3 coding sequence is TGCGCCAGCAGCGAGACTAGCGGGGGGGCGATTTACAATGAGCAGTTCTTC. The encoded protein is CASSETSGGAIYNEQFF.